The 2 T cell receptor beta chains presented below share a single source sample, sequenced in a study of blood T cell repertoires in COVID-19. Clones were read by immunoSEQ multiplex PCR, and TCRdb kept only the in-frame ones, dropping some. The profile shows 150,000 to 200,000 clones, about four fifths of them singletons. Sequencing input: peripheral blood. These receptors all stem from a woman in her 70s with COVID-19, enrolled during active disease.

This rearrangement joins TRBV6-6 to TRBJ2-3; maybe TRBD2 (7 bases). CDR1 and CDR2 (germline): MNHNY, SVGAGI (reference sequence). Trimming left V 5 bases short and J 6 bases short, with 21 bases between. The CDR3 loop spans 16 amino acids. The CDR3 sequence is CASSRFRGRVGDTQYF. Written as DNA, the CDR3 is TGTGCCAGCAGTCGGTTTAGGGGGAGGGTGGGGGATACGCAGTATTTT.

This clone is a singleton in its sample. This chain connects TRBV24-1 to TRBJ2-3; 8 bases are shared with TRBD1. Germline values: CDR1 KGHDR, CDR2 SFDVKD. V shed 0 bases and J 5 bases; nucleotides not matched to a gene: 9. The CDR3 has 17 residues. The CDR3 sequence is CATSDLGQGPKEDTQYF. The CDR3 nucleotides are TGTGCCACCAGTGATTTGGGACAGGGCCCTAAAGAAGATACGCAGTATTTT.